This TCR beta chain was identified during a study of shared clonotypes between healthy human individuals. Negatively enriched CD4+ T cells were divided by CD45RA into naive and memory. This clone was recorded once. Its antigen is unidentified. The table came from immunoSEQ multiplex PCR; TCRdb's copy has only in-frame clones and leaves some out. Seen here are about 1.5 million clones, approximately 97% observed once, and the top ten hold approximately 1.1%. CDR3 length: 18 amino acids. The germline CDR1 and CDR2 sequences are SGHAT and FQDESV (reference sequence). V was trimmed by 3 bases and J by 1 base, leaving 21 bases between them. Study-level results: The diversity represented, both genetic and in exposure history, was limited by few donors. Memory subsets generally showed smaller estimated richness than naive subsets did.

This clonotype was sampled from a man younger than 45 in good health. This chain connects TRBV11-1 to TRBJ1-1; D not resolved. What was sequenced was naive CD4+ T cells sorted from blood. Subset given: CD45RA+ positively selected. The DNA for the CDR3 is TGTGCCAGCAGCTTTCCCCGAGAAGGGATAAACAAGAACACTGAAGCTTTCTTT. Encoded protein: CASSFPREGINKNTEAFF.